This T cell receptor (beta chain) came from a study of blood T cell repertoires in COVID-19 (TCRdb year 2020). Notes on the research overall: Samples from collaborators originated in the United States, Italy and Spain and spanned both the acute and convalescent phases of COVID-19. The prospective study material was composed of cDNA or gDNA derived from T cells, B-cell-depleted T cells, or PBMCs. The dataset comprised deeply sampled blood TCRbeta repertoires from subjects exposed to, actively infected with, or recovered from COVID-19. The repertoires were made available in a free public database intended to serve as a resource for research on the immune response to SARS-CoV-2. The samples were drawn from two sources: the first 160 participants of the ongoing ImmuneRACE study, and 1,000 to 1,500 subjects contributed by 6 global collaborators. The sample metadata nearly always contained a de-identified subject ID, COVID-19 status, age in years and sex. Where available, HLA class I and class II types were obtained from metadata supplied by the sample provider rather than from assay-based typing. Overall study outcomes, separate from this receptor: The amount of clinical and demographic metadata varied by source and participant and was provided uncurated.

In the case of this clone: What this receptor recognizes is not known. Base qualities are not recorded, but no much larger clone differs from it by a single base.

Each collaborating institution followed its own protocols to collect whole blood in K2EDTA tubes. For TCRbeta analysis, collaborator samples were shipped as frozen whole blood, as isolated PBMCs, or as DNA extracted from either sample type. TCRbeta CDR3 regions were amplified from genomic DNA using the immunoSEQ Assay, a bias-controlled multiplex PCR. The authors' pipeline ran thus. The number of nucleated cells in each sample was estimated by amplification of reference gene primers within the assay. To quantify the absolute abundance of each unique TCRbeta CDR3 rearrangement, sequence reads were collapsed and filtered. For each sample, productive Simpson clonality was calculated as the square root of Simpson's diversity index across productive rearrangements. TCRdb provides this immuneACCESS table in a form limited to in-frame rearrangements. Some clones are lacking; in checked studies, under half of them reflect an unresolved V gene, and why the rest are absent is not known. V and J calls and clone size are copied from that table; D and trimming were computed from the DNA. Within this sample are over 300,000 clones, with 85% to 90% of them counted one time only. The top ten constitute about 6.8% of the sample.

From the cysteine up to the phenylalanine, the CDR3 has a length of 18 residues. Here the CDR3 DNA is all that survives: 54 bases in frame from base 1. As encoded in the germline V gene, CDR1 is SGHTA while CDR2 is FQGNSA. Trimming removed 1 base from V and 6 bases from J; the gene matches leave 9 bases unexplained. The TCR comes from a man aged 18 to 30 with active or convalescent COVID-19. The chain was built from TRBV7-2 and TRBJ2-3; TRBD2 fits 14 bases in the junction. Material for sequencing was peripheral blood. The CDR3 corresponds to CASSLVTTSGGARDTQYF. The nucleotide sequence is TGTGCCAGCAGCTTAGTTACGACTAGCGGGGGGGCGCGGGATACGCAGTATTTT.